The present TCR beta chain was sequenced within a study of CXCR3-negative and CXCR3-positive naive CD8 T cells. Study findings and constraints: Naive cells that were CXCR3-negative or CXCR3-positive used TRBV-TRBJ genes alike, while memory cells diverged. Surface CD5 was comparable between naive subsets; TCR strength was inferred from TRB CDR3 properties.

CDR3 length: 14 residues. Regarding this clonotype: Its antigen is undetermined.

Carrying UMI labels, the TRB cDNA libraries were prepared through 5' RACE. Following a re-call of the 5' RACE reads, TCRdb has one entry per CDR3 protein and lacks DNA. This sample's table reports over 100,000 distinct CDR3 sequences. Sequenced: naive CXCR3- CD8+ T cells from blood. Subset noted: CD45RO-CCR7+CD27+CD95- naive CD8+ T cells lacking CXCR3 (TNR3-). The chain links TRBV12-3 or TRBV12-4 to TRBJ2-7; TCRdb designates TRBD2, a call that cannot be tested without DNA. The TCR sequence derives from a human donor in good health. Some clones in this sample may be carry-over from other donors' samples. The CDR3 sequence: CASSGTSGSYEQYF.